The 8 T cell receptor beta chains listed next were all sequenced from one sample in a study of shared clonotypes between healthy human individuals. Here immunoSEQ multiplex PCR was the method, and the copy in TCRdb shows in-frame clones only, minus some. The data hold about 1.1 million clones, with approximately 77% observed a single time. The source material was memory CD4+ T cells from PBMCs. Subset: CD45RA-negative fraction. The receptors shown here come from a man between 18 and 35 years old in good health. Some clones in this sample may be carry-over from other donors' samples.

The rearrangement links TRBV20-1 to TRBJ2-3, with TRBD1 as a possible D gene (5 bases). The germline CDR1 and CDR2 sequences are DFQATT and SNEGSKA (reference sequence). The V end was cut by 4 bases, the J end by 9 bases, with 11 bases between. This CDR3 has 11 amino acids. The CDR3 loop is CSAKIGATQYF. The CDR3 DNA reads TGCAGTGCTAAAATTGGGGCCACGCAGTATTTT.

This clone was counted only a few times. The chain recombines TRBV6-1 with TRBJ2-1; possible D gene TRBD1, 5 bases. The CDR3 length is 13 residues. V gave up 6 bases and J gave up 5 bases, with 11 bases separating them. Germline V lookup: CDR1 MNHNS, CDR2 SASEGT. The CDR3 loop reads CASRVTVNNEQFF. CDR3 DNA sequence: TGTGCCAGCAGGGTGACAGTAAACAATGAGCAGTTCTTC.

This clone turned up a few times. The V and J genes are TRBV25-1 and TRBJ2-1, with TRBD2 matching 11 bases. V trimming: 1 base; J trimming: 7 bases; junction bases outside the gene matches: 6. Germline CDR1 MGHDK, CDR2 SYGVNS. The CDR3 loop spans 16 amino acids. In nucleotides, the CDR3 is TGTGCCAGCAGTGAATGGGGGACTAGCGGTCTTAATGAGCAGTTCTTC. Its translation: CASSEWGTSGLNEQFF.

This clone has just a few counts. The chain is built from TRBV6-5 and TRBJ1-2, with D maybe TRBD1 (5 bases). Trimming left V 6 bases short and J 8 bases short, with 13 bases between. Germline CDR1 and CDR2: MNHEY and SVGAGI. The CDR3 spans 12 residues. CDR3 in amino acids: CASSEGLGGYTF. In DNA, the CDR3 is TGTGCCAGCAGCGAGGGGCTAGGGGGCTACACCTTC.

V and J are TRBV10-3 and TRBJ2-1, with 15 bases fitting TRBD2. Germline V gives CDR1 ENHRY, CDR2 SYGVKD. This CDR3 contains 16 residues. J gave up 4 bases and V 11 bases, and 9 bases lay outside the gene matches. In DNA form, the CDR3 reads TGTGCCTCTGGACTAGCGGGAGGGCCGGAATACAATGAGCAGTTCTTC. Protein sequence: CASGLAGGPEYNEQFF.

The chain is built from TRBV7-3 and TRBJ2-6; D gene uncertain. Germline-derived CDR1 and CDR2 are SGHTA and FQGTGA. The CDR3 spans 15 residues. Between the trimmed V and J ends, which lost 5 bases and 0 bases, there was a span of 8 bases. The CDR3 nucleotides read TGTGCCAGCAGCCCTCAGGTCTCTGGGGCCAACGTCCTGACTTTC. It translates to CASSPQVSGANVLTF.

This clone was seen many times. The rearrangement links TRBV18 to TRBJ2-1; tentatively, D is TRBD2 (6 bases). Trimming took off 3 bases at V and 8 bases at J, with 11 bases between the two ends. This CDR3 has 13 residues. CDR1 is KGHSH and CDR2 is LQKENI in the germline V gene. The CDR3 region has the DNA TGTGCCAGCTCACCTGGACTAATGGATGAGCAGTTCTTC. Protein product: CASSPGLMDEQFF.

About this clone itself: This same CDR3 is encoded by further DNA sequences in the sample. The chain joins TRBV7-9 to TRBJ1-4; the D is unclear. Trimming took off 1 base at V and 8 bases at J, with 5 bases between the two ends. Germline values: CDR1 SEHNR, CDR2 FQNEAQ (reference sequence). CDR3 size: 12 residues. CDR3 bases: TGTGCCAGCAGCTTAGAGAGCGAAAAACTGTTTTTT. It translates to CASSLESEKLFF.